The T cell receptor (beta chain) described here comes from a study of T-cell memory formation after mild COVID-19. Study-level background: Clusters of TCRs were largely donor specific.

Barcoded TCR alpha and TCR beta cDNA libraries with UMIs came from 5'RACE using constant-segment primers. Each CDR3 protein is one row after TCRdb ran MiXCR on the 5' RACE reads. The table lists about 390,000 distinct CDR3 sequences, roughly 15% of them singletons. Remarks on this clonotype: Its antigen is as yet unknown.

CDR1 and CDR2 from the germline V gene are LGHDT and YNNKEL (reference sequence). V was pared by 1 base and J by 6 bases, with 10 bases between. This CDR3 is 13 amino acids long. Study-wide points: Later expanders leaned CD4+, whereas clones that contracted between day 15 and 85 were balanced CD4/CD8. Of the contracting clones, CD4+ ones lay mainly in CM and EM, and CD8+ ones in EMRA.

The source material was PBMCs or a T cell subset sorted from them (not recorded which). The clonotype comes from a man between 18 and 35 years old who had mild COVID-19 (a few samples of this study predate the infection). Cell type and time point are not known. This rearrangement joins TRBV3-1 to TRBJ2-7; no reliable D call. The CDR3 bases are TGTGCCAGCAGCCAAGGATCGGGTTCCGAGCAGTACTTC. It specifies CASSQGSGSEQYF.